What follows describes a single T cell receptor (beta chain). The method was immunoSEQ multiplex PCR; TCRdb's version includes in-frame clones alone and lacks a portion of them. The sample gives 130,000 or so clones, around 80% of which show up once; 12% is in the top ten. Trimming stripped 4 bases from V and 7 bases from J, with 14 bases between. The CDR3 length is 13 residues. Germline V gives CDR1 SQVTM, CDR2 ANQGSEA. These data originate in a study of blood T cell repertoires in COVID-19. Overall study: Researchers got acute and convalescent COVID-19 samples from the United States, Italy and Spain.

The source is a woman between 55 and 75 years old with acute or convalescent COVID-19. Specimen: peripheral blood. The rearrangement joins TRBV29-1 to TRBJ1-5; D gene uncertain. CDR3 region: CSVVGEGWQPQHF. In DNA, the CDR3 is TGCAGCGTTGTGGGAGAGGGCTGGCAGCCCCAGCATTTT. Filled out from reference TRBV29-1 and TRBJ1-5, the complete variable domain reads SAVISQKPSRDICQRGTSLTIQCQVDSQVTMMFWYRQQPGQSLTLIATANQGSEATYESGFVIDKFPISRPNLTFSTLTVSNMSPEDSSIYLCSVVGEGWQPQHFGDGTRLSIL.